This T cell receptor (beta chain) was identified in a study of T cell responses to AZD1222 COVID-19 vaccine. TCRdb's table, derived via immunoSEQ multiplex PCR, lists solely in-frame clones and lacks some. The repertoire holds about 120,000 clones, with around 89% as singletons. This clone has only a few counts. This CDR3 is built from 16 residues. Trimming took 0 bases from V and 0 from J, leaving 12 bases between them. Germline loops: CDR1 LGHNA, CDR2 YSLEER. The sequence derives from an adult in good health. The chain couples TRBV4-3 to TRBJ2-7; D assignment may be TRBD1 or TRBD2 (5 bases each). This specimen consisted of peripheral blood, obtained on day 0 of AZD1222 vaccination. CDR3 residues: CASSQDGAGSSYEQYF. In DNA form, the CDR3 reads TGCGCCAGCAGCCAAGATGGGGCAGGGAGCTCCTACGAGCAGTACTTC.